This entry describes one T cell receptor beta chain. This specimen comes from a study of blood T cell repertoires in COVID-19. Study summary: Spain, Italy and the United States supplied samples that represented acute and convalescent COVID-19. PBMCs, B-cell-depleted T cells, or T cells provided the cDNA or gDNA that made up the material.

How the authors handled the data: Amplification of reference gene primers was used by the study to estimate nucleated cell counts. Clones were read by immunoSEQ multiplex PCR, and TCRdb kept only the in-frame ones, dropping some. V and J calls and clone size come straight from that table; D and trimming were deduced from the DNA. The sample lists about 270,000 clones, approximately 80% seen once, with 8% to 9.5% in the top ten. Trimming removed 2 bases from V and 1 base from J; junction bases left unmatched: 3. Germline V gene lookup returns CDR1 SEHNR and CDR2 FQNEAQ (reference sequence). This CDR3 has 15 residues.

Sequencing was carried out using peripheral blood. The origin of this receptor is a human donor in a cohort sampled during active COVID-19. The rearrangement joins TRBV7-9 to TRBJ2-7; 9 nucleotides align to TRBD1. CDR3 in amino acids: CASSLRDRASYEQYF. CDR3 in DNA: TGTGCCAGCAGCTTACGGGACAGGGCATCCTACGAGCAGTACTTC. Using reference TRBV7-9 and TRBJ2-7 for the parts outside the CDR3, the full variable domain is DTGVSQNPRHKITKRGQNVTFRCDPISEHNRLYWYRQTLGQGPEFLTYFQNEAQLEKSRLLSDRFSAERPKGSFSTLEIQRTEQGDSAMYLCASSLRDRASYEQYFGPGTRLTVT.